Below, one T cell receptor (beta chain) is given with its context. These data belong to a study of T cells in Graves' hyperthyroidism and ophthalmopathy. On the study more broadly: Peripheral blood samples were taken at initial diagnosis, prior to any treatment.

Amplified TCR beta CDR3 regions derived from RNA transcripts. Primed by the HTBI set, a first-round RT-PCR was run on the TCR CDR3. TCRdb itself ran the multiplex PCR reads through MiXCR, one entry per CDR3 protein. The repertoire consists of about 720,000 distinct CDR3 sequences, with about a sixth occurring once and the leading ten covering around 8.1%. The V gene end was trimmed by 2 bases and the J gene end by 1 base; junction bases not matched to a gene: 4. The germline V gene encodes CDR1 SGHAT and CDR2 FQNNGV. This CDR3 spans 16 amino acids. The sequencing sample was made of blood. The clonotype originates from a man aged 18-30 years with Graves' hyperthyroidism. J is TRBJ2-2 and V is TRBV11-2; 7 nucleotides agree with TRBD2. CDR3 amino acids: CASSLRASGNTGELFF. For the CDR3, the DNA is TGTGCCAGCAGCTTAAGGGCTAGCGGGAACACCGGGGAGCTGTTTTTT. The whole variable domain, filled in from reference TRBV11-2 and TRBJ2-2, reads EAGVAQSPRYKIIEKRQSVAFWCNPISGHATLYWYQQILGQGPKLLIQFQNNGVVDDSQLPKDRFSAERLKGVDSTLKIQPAKLEDSAVYLCASSLRASGNTGELFFGEGSRLTVL.